One sample yielded the 17 T cell receptor beta chains listed below, sequenced in a study of cytomegalovirus exposure and HLA in healthy donors. PCR involved 60 Vbeta and 13 Jbeta primers. Assay: immunoSEQ multiplex PCR; the TCRdb copy retains only in-frame clones and omits some. The sample holds approximately 140,000 clones. Material for sequencing was PBMCs. The receptors were sampled from a woman between 40 and 55 years old in good health and CMV-seronegative.

V is TRBV4-1 and J is TRBJ2-6; no firm D call. Germline CDR1 and CDR2: MGHRA and YSYEKL. Trimming removed 1 base at V and 13 bases at J, with 5 bases between. This CDR3 is built from 11 residues. DNA of the CDR3: TGCGCCAGCAGCCAAGGCGAAGTCCTGACTTTC. Translated: CASSQGEVLTF.

CDR3 sequence reads: CASSLPETAFSGANVLTF. The CDR3 nucleotides are TGCGCCAGCAGTCTACCCGAGACAGCATTCTCTGGGGCCAACGTCCTGACTTTC. The chain couples TRBV23-1 to TRBJ2-6, with D maybe TRBD1 (5 bases). TRBV23-1 is an ORF for which the function is uncertain. Trimming pared 4 bases from V and 0 bases from J, leaving 16 bases between. The CDR3 is 18 amino acids.

The rearrangement joins TRBV9 to TRBJ2-7; D perhaps matches TRBD1 (7 bases). The CDR3 is 14 amino acids. Trimming stripped 4 bases from V and 2 bases from J, with 13 bases between. Per germline, CDR1 SGDLS and CDR2 YYNGEE. The CDR3 reads CASSPQGGAYEQYF. CDR3 nucleotides: TGTGCCAGCAGCCCGCAGGGGGGAGCCTACGAGCAGTACTTC.

This chain joins TRBV19 and TRBJ1-3; no firm D call. CDR1 and CDR2 (germline): LNHDA, SQIVND (reference sequence). The CDR3 is 15 amino acids. Trimming removed 6 bases from V and 0 bases from J, with 12 bases in between. CDR3 coding DNA: TGTGCCAGTAGAGAGGTGGTGAACTCTGGAAACACCATATATTTT. Translated: CASREVVNSGNTIYF.

The V call is TRBV28, the J call TRBJ1-1, with D perhaps matching TRBD1 (6 bases). V was clipped by 6 bases and J by 11 bases, with 19 bases between them. The CDR3 runs 13 residues. The germline CDR1 and CDR2 sequences are MDHEN and SYDVKM. The CDR3 sequence: CASRDGRDTRAFF. CDR3 in DNA: TGTGCCAGCAGAGACGGACGGGACACTCGGGCTTTCTTT.

The J gene is TRBJ1-1, the V gene TRBV19; 7 nucleotides match TRBD1. CDR3 length: 14 amino acids. V was pared by 5 bases and J by 3 bases, with 6 bases of the junction left unmatched. Germline CDR1 and CDR2: LNHDA and SQIVND (reference sequence). This CDR3 is CASSVRQGHTEAFF. The CDR3 DNA sequence: TGTGCCAGTAGTGTCAGACAGGGACACACTGAAGCTTTCTTT.

The chain links TRBV18 to TRBJ1-5; 8 bases line up with TRBD1. Germline loops: CDR1 KGHSH, CDR2 LQKENI. V shed 4 bases and J 8 bases; nucleotides not matched to a gene: 4. This CDR3 contains 13 residues. This CDR3 reads CASSRDRSKPQHF. Here the CDR3 DNA reads TGTGCCAGCTCACGGGACAGGTCAAAGCCCCAGCATTTT.

The rearrangement joins TRBV28 to TRBJ2-3, with 9 bases fitting TRBD2. Germline assignment: CDR1 MDHEN and CDR2 SYDVKM. Trimming took 4 bases from V and 1 from J; bases not matched to a gene: 3. The CDR3 contains 15 residues. CDR3 nucleotides: TGTGCCAGCAGTTCATCTAGCGGGGGCACAGATACGCAGTATTTT. Translation gives CASSSSSGGTDTQYF.

The chain recombines TRBV28 with TRBJ1-5, with D unresolved. CDR1 MDHEN and CDR2 SYDVKM come from the germline V gene. The V end was cut by 5 bases, the J end by 2 bases, with 16 bases between. The CDR3 totals 16 residues. The CDR3 sequence is CASSKYRPGGNQPQHF. DNA of the CDR3: TGTGCCAGCAGTAAATACCGTCCCGGGGGCAATCAGCCCCAGCATTTT.

This rearrangement joins TRBV5-1 to TRBJ2-2, with 9 bases that match TRBD1. The V and J ends lost 6 bases and 5 bases, in that order; junction bases with no gene match: 8. The germline V gene has CDR1 SGHRS and CDR2 YFSETQ. The CDR3 runs 15 residues. The CDR3 DNA follows: TGCGCCAGCACACCCGGGACAGGGAGGACCGGGGAGCTGTTTTTT. As protein: CASTPGTGRTGELFF.

V gene TRBV7-3 combines with J gene TRBJ2-3; 9 nucleotides agree with TRBD1. J lost 4 bases, V lost 4 bases, and 6 bases had no gene match. CDR1 and CDR2 from the germline V gene are SGHTA and FQGTGA. This CDR3 has 15 residues. This CDR3 is CASSSGQGRADTQYF. The CDR3 DNA follows: TGTGCCAGCAGCTCCGGACAGGGGAGAGCAGATACGCAGTATTTT.

The chain employs TRBV7-9 and TRBJ2-7, with 8 bases fitting TRBD1. The CDR3 has 16 amino acids. The V segment lost 5 bases and the J segment 2 bases; nucleotides outside the gene matches: 11. The germline CDR1 and CDR2 sequences are SEHNR and FQNEAQ (reference sequence). CDR3 loop: CASSPVVGTGTYEQYF. In DNA form, the CDR3 reads TGTGCCAGCAGCCCCGTTGTGGGGACAGGAACCTACGAGCAGTACTTC.

The genes are TRBV11-2 and TRBJ1-4, with 9 bases identical to TRBD1. CDR1 is SGHAT and CDR2 is FQNNGV in the germline V gene. Trimming cost V 1 base and J 7 bases; bases outside gene matches: 1. CDR3 length equals 14 residues. The DNA for the CDR3 is TGTGCCAGCAGCTTAGGACAGGGGGTTGAAAAACTGTTTTTT. Amino acids: CASSLGQGVEKLFF.

This chain connects TRBV5-4 to TRBJ1-1; possibly TRBD1 for D (6 bases). Germline lookup yields CDR1 SGHNT and CDR2 YYREEE (reference sequence). Trimming took off 5 bases at V and 7 bases at J, with 18 bases between the two ends. The CDR3 length is 14 residues. The chain's CDR3 is CASRIDRHNREAFF. CDR3 bases: TGTGCCAGCAGAATAGACAGGCACAATCGTGAAGCTTTCTTT.

The chain couples TRBV6-1 to TRBJ2-7; TRBD1 might be the D (5 bases). The CDR3 is made up of 12 amino acids. V shed 8 bases and J shed 3 bases, with 11 bases lying between them. Germline CDR1 reads MNHNS; CDR2 reads SASEGT. CDR3 sequence (DNA): TGTGCCAGCGAACAGGTCTTCTACGAGCAGTACTTC. The encoded protein is CASEQVFYEQYF.

The rearrangement uses TRBV7-2 and TRBJ2-1, with 8 bases identical to TRBD2. The V gene's germline CDR1 is SGHTA and CDR2 FQGNSA. The CDR3 totals 19 residues. The J segment lost 0 bases and the V segment lost 0 bases, leaving 10 bases of the junction unmatched. The DNA of the CDR3 is TGTGCCAGCAGCTTAGCGTATACTAGCGGCCTGAGCTCCTACAATGAGCAGTTCTTC. Its protein product is CASSLAYTSGLSSYNEQFF.

The V call is TRBV9, the J call TRBJ1-1; 7 nucleotides agree with TRBD1. This CDR3 contains 15 residues. The V segment lost 4 bases and the J segment 7 bases; nucleotides outside the gene matches: 13. Per the germline V gene, CDR1 is SGDLS and CDR2 is YYNGEE. CDR3 in DNA: TGTGCCAGCAGCCCAACGAGGGGGCTAGAGGGTGAAGCTTTCTTT. The encoded protein is CASSPTRGLEGEAFF.